The rows below give T cell receptor beta chains drawn from one sample of a study of T cell responses to AZD1222 COVID-19 vaccine. This table comes from immunoSEQ multiplex PCR, and its TCRdb copy is limited to in-frame clones, with some not included. The sample contains some 48,000 clones, 65% to 90% of which appear only once. The sequenced sample was peripheral blood, obtained 28 days after the second AZD1222 dose. The receptors stem from an adult who received the AZD1222 COVID-19 vaccine. CDR3s include the opening cysteine and the closing phenylalanine or tryptophan. Each record gives: clone size, J gene, V gene, D gene, CDR3 protein, CDR3 DNA. A D gene is named only where the DNA matches it firmly. Where a row states a size, it is once, few, many or the class of an expanded clone; other rows omit it.

size: -
J: TRBJ2-7
V: TRBV28
D: -
CDR3: CASIPGGSSYEQYF
DNA: TGTGCCAGCATCCCAGGGGGGAGCTCCTACGAGCAGTACTTC

size: -
J: TRBJ1-4
V: TRBV6-5
D: -
CDR3: CASSRVVATNEKLFF
DNA: TGTGCCAGCAGCCGCGTTGTGGCAACTAATGAAAAACTGTTTTTT

size: once
J: TRBJ2-5
V: TRBV2
D: -
CDR3: CASSVMDRLQETQYF
DNA: TGTGCCAGCAGTGTGATGGACAGACTCCAAGAGACCCAGTACTTC

size: once
J: TRBJ2-7
V: TRBV4-1
D: -
CDR3: CASSQPLEGYEQYF
DNA: TGCGCCAGCAGCCAGCCCCTTGAGGGATACGAGCAGTACTTC

size: once
J: TRBJ1-2
V: TRBV19
D: -
CDR3: CASSMAQITNYGYTF
DNA: TGTGCCAGTAGTATGGCCCAGATTACTAACTATGGCTACACCTTC

size: -
J: TRBJ2-7
V: TRBV28
D: -
CDR3: CASSSPAGLSSYEQYF
DNA: TGTGCCAGCAGTTCCCCAGCAGGGCTAAGCTCCTACGAGCAGTACTTC

size: -
J: TRBJ2-1
V: TRBV5-1
D: -
CDR3: CASSLGVGDEQFF
DNA: TGCGCCAGCAGCTTGGGGGTCGGGGATGAGCAGTTCTTC

size: -
J: TRBJ2-7
V: TRBV7-2
D: -
CDR3: CASSLEMRGLDEQYF
DNA: TGTGCCAGCAGCTTAGAGATGCGGGGGCTGGACGAGCAGTACTTC

size: -
J: TRBJ2-2
V: TRBV10-3
D: -
CDR3: CAISALWDLTPDTGELFF
DNA: TGTGCCATCAGTGCCCTTTGGGACTTAACCCCCGACACCGGGGAGCTGTTTTTT

size: -
J: TRBJ2-7
V: TRBV5-1
D: TRBD1
CDR3: CASSHGTVSYEQYF
DNA: TGCGCCAGCAGCCACGGGACAGTTTCCTACGAGCAGTACTTC

size: -
J: TRBJ2-2
V: TRBV6-5
D: TRBD1
CDR3: CASSSPGTGQHGELFF
DNA: TGTGCCAGCAGTTCGCCCGGGACAGGTCAGCACGGGGAGCTGTTTTTT

size: -
J: TRBJ1-6
V: TRBV7-9
D: -
CDR3: CASSLGDGPTSPLHF
DNA: TGTGCCAGCAGCTTGGGGGACGGACCAACCTCACCCCTCCACTTT

size: -
J: TRBJ2-7
V: TRBV14
D: -
CDR3: CASSPFGGLGYEQSF
DNA: TGTGCCAGCAGCCCCTTCGGGGGTCTGGGCTACGAGCAGTCCTTC

size: -
J: TRBJ1-6
V: TRBV19
D: -
CDR3: CASSIDLRSTYWNSPLHF
DNA: TGTGCCAGTAGTATAGATCTACGGAGTACATATTGGAATTCACCCCTCCACTTT

size: -
J: TRBJ2-5
V: TRBV18
D: -
CDR3: CASSPPSHLGTQYF
DNA: TGTGCCAGCTCACCACCTTCGCACCTGGGGACCCAGTACTTC

size: few
J: TRBJ2-1
V: TRBV7-2
D: -
CDR3: CASSLQGTSYNEQFF
DNA: TGTGCCAGCAGCTTACAAGGGACCTCCTACAATGAGCAGTTCTTC

size: -
J: TRBJ1-1
V: TRBV14
D: TRBD1
CDR3: CASSQATGGVAFF
DNA: TGTGCCAGCAGCCAAGCGACAGGGGGTGTAGCTTTCTTT

size: -
J: TRBJ2-1
V: TRBV7-6
D: -
CDR3: CASRRTSSSYNEQFF
DNA: TGTGCCAGCAGACGGACGTCGAGCTCCTACAATGAGCAGTTCTTC

size: once
J: TRBJ2-7
V: TRBV28
D: TRBD2
CDR3: CASSSLRGTSLITLSYEQYF
DNA: TGTGCCAGCAGTTCCCTCAGAGGGACTAGCCTTATTACCCTCTCCTACGAGCAGTACTTC

size: few
J: TRBJ1-5
V: TRBV19
D: -
CDR3: CASSIKSNQPQHF
DNA: TGTGCCAGTAGTATAAAAAGCAATCAGCCCCAGCATTTT

size: once
J: TRBJ2-5
V: TRBV28
D: TRBD1
CDR3: CASRRGQGRETQYF
DNA: TGTGCCAGCAGAAGAGGACAGGGCCGTGAGACCCAGTACTTC

size: -
J: TRBJ2-2
V: TRBV9
D: TRBD1
CDR3: CASSVALGQGIDGELFF
DNA: TGTGCCAGCAGCGTAGCGTTGGGACAGGGTATAGACGGGGAGCTGTTTTTT